This TCR beta chain was identified during a study of tumor-infiltrating lymphocytes in primary liver carcinoma. Whole-study results and caveats: Tumor-adjacent and tumor-blood pairs displayed less overlap than did pairs of tumor regions. Tumor top-250-clone fractions significantly exceeded those of blood (p = 0.039).

DNA and RNA were both co-extracted from approximately 20-30 mg of bulk tissue that had not been sorted. Each participant had primary liver carcinoma, and surgical resection was the treatment. The study sampled five separate regions from each tumor. Per germline, CDR1 SGHAT and CDR2 FQNNGV. The CDR3 spans 20 residues. About this clonotype: As yet, its antigen is unknown. Germline is not matched at one junction end, which may reflect a read error.

From approximately 530 ng of total RNA, TCR beta-specific cDNA was reverse-transcribed using a constant-region primer. Employing slightly modified ARM-PCR, three nested multiplex PCR rounds were run, and these gave rise to the TCR beta libraries. Primers for the first two PCR rounds were TRBV1-TRBV30 forward primers and a C-beta reverse primer (about 11 cycles per round). TCRdb analysed the multiplex PCR reads with MiXCR anew, one entry per CDR3 protein. The sample lists some 20,000 distinct CDR3 sequences, 65% to 85% occurring once. V gene TRBV11-2 combines with J gene TRBJ1-1; TRBD1 matches at 12 bases. The TCR sequence derives from a woman in her twenties or thirties with primary liver carcinoma and hepatitis B virus infection. The sample taken for sequencing was liver tumor tissue from sampling region 4. Sample subset: tumor region T4, right-lateral pole. The CDR3 DNA sequence: TGTGCCAGCATCGCATGGGACAGGGGGCGCAAGAGGTGGAGTAACACTGAAGTTTTCTTT. It specifies CASIAWDRGRKRWSNTEVFF. Complete variable domain (other parts from reference TRBV11-2 and TRBJ1-1): EAGVAQSPRYKIIEKRQSVAFWCNPISGHATLYWYQQILGQGPKLLIQFQNNGVVDDSQLPKDRFSAERLKGVDSTLKIQPAKLEDSAVYLCASIAWDRGRKRWSNTEVFFGQGTRLTVV.